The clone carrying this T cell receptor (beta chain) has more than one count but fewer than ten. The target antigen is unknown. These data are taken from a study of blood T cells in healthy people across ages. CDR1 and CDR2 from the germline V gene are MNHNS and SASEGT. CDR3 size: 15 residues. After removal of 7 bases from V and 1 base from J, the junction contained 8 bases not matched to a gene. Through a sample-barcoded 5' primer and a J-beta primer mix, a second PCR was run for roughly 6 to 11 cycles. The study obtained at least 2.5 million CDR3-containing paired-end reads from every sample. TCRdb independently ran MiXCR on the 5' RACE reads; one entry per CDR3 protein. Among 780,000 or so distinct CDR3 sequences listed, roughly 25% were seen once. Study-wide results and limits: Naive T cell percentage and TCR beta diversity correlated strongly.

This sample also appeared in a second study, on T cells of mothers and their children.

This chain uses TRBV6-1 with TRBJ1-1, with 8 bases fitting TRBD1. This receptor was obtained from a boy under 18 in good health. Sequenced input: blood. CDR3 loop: CASKTGGRENTEAFF. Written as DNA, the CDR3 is TGTGCCAGCAAAACAGGGGGACGCGAGAACACTGAAGCTTTCTTT.